This T cell receptor (beta chain) was identified in a study of graft-versus-host responses after intestinal transplantation. A word on this clone: No antigen is known for it.

Generated by immunoSEQ multiplex PCR, the TCRdb table keeps only in-frame clones and is missing some. This table has over 90,000 clones, around nine tenths appearing once. Germline V gives CDR1 MNHNS, CDR2 SASEGT. The V end was cut by 4 bases, the J end by 1 base, with 8 bases between. CDR3 length: 14 amino acids. Sequencing was performed on unstimulated CD8+ T cells sorted from spleen or lymph node cells, taken before intestinal transplant. This chain links TRBV6-1 with TRBJ2-1; a weak D match, TRBD1 (6 bases). The sequence was collected from a human donor who received an intestinal transplant. CDR3 in amino acids: CASSATGSYNEQFF. In DNA form, the CDR3 reads TGTGCCAGCAGTGCGACAGGTTCCTACAATGAGCAGTTCTTC.